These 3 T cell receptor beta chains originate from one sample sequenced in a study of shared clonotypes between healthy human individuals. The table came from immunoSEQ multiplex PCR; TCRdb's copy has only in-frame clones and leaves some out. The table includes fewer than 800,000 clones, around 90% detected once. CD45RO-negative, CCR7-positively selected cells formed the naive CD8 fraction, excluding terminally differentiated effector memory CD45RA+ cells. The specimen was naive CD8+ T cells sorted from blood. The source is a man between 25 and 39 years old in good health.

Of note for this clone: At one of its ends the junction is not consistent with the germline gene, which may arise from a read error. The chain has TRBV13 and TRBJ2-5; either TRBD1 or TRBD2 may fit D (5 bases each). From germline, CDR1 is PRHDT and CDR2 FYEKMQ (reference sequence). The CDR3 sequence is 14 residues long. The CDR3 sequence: CASSSPWDQGTQYF. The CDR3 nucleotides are TGTGCCAGCAGCTCTCCCTGGGACCAAGGGACCCAGTACTTC.

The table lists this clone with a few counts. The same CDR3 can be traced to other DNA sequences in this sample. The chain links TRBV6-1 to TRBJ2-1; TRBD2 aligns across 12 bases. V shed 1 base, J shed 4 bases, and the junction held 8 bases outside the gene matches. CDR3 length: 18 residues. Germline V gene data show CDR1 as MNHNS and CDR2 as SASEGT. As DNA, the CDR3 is TGTGCCAGCAGTGAAGTGACAGGGACTAGCGGGCTTTACAATGAGCAGTTCTTC. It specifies CASSEVTGTSGLYNEQFF.

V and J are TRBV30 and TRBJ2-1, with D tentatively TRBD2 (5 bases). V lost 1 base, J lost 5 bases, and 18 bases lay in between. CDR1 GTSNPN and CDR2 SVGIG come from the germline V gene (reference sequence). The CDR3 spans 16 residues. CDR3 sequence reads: CAWSGLSWETHNEQFF. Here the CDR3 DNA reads TGTGCCTGGAGTGGCCTGTCGTGGGAGACCCACAATGAGCAGTTCTTC.